This T cell receptor beta chain derives from a study of CD8+CD57+ T cells in acquired aplastic anemia. Turning to the study itself: Yields of DNA that came from sorted CD4+ and CD8+ cells averaged roughly 3 ug.

CD8+CD57+ cell expansion had been shown by flow cytometry in patients chosen for sequencing. CDR3 and TCR beta VDJ profiling relied on genomic DNA as the template. TCRdb ran MiXCR on the reads and lists one entry per CDR3 protein. The table has 180,000 or so distinct CDR3 sequences, about 45% seen once; the top ten hold more than 0.95%. This clonotype was found many times. The sample taken for sequencing was sorted CD4+, CD8+, or CD8+CD57+ T cells (not recorded which) from PBMCs. This clonotype was sampled from a human donor with aplastic anemia.

CDR3 loop: CASSIRWDRGSGDGYTF. CDR3 in DNA: TGTGCCAGCAGCATCAGATGGGACAGGGGTAGTGGCGATGGCTACACCTTC. The rearrangement links TRBV11-2 to TRBJ1-2; TRBD1 matches 10 bases. V gave up 5 bases and J gave up 6 bases; unmatched junction bases: 15. The CDR3 length is 17 residues. Germline-derived CDR1 and CDR2 are SGHAT and FQNNGV.